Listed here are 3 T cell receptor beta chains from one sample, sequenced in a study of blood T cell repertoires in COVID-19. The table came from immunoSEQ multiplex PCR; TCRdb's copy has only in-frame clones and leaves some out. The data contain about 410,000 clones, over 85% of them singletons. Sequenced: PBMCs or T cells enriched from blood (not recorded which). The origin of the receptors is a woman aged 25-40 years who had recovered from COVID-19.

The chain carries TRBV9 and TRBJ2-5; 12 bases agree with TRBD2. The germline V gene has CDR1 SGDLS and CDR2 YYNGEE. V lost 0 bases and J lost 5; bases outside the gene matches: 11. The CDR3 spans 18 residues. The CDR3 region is CASSVAPRTSGILETQYF. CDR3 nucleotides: TGTGCCAGCAGCGTAGCTCCCAGGACTAGCGGGATACTTGAGACCCAGTACTTC.

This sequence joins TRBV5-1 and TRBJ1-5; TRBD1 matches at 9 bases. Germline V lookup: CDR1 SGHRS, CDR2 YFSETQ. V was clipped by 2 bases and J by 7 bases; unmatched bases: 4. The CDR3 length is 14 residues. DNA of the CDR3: TGCGCCAGCAGCTTAAGACAGGGGGACCAGCCCCAGCATTTT. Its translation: CASSLRQGDQPQHF.

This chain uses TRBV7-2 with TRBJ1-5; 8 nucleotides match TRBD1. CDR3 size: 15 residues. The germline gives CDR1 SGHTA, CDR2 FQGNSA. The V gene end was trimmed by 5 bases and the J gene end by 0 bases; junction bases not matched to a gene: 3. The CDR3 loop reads CASSPGTGSNQPQHF. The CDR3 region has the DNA TGTGCCAGCAGCCCAGGGACAGGTAGCAATCAGCCCCAGCATTTT.